This entry lists 13 T cell receptor beta chains sequenced from one sample in a study of T cells after yellow fever vaccination. TCRdb analysed the 5' RACE reads with MiXCR anew, one entry per CDR3 protein. The table has a few hundred thousand distinct CDR3 sequences, 8.7% seen once. The sequencing here drew on CD4+ T cells sorted from PBMCs, taken 5 days after the yellow fever booster vaccination. These receptors were taken from a man aged 18 to 30 who received the YFV17D yellow fever vaccine.

This rearrangement joins TRBV7-3 to TRBJ1-2, with 7 bases fitting TRBD1. V was pared by 4 bases and J by 14 bases, with 13 bases of the junction left unmatched. The CDR3 loop spans 13 amino acids. Germline CDR1 and CDR2: SGHTA and FQGTGA. DNA of the CDR3: TGTGCCAGCAGCTCCGACCGACAGGGTAAAGTTACCTTC. Encoded protein: CASSSDRQGKVTF.

The chain joins TRBV7-2 to TRBJ1-6; 10 nucleotides agree with TRBD1. After removal of 4 bases from V and 8 bases from J, the junction contained 5 bases not matched to a gene. Germline V gives CDR1 SGHTA, CDR2 FQGNSA. The CDR3 sequence is 15 residues long. The CDR3, as DNA: TGTGCCAGCAGCTCCCGGGGGACAGGGGATTCACCCCTCCACTTT. Protein: CASSSRGTGDSPLHF. Complete variable domain (other parts from reference TRBV7-2 and TRBJ1-6): GAGVSQSPSNKVTEKGKDVELRCDPISGHTALYWYRQSLGQGLEFLIYFQGNSAPDKSGLPSDRFSAERTGGSVSTLTIQRTQQEDSAVYLCASSSRGTGDSPLHFGNGTRLTVT.

This clonotype was detected a few times. V usage is TRBV12-3 or TRBV12-4 and J usage is TRBJ2-3, with 11 bases that match TRBD2. The ends lost 5 bases at V and 4 bases at J; junction bases unmatched: 8. The CDR3 has 16 residues. This CDR3 is CASSLTSGALADTQYF. The DNA for the CDR3 is TGTGCCAGCAGTCTGACTAGCGGGGCTCTGGCAGATACGCAGTATTTT.

This clonotype was detected only a few times. This chain uses TRBV7-9 with TRBJ2-7; no definite D call. Germline V gene data show CDR1 as SEHNR and CDR2 as FQNEAQ (reference sequence). CDR3 length equals 12 residues. With 1 base removed from V and 12 bases from J, the gap between germline ends came to 13 bases. The CDR3 sequence is CASSLDQDSPYV. The CDR3 DNA reads TGTGCCAGCAGCTTAGATCAGGATTCTCCGTACGTC.

This clonotype came up many times. The rearrangement uses TRBV3-1 and TRBJ2-3, with 11 bases matching TRBD2. J was trimmed by 3 bases and V by 3 bases; bases with no gene match: 5. CDR1 and CDR2 from the germline V gene are LGHDT and YNNKEL (reference sequence). This CDR3 has 16 residues. Here the CDR3 DNA reads TGTGCCAGCAGCCAGCTGAGACTAGCGGGGACAGATACGCAGTATTTT. Encoded protein: CASSQLRLAGTDTQYF.

The V call is TRBV7-8, the J call TRBJ1-2, with a possible D match to TRBD1 (5 bases). CDR1 SGHVS and CDR2 FQNEAQ come from the germline V gene. Trimming cost V 5 bases and J 0 bases, with 13 bases left between them. The CDR3 is made up of 15 amino acids. This CDR3 reads CASSRRDDANYGYTF. In DNA form, the CDR3 reads TGTGCCAGCAGCAGGAGGGACGACGCTAACTATGGCTACACCTTC.

The chain joins TRBV5-6 to TRBJ2-3, with 8 positions matching TRBD2. The J segment lost 3 bases and the V segment lost 1 base, leaving 4 bases of the junction unmatched. The CDR3 consists of 15 residues. The germline CDR1 and CDR2 sequences are SGHDT and YYEEEE. As DNA, the CDR3 is TGTGCCAGCAGCTTGTTACGGGAGGGGACAGATACGCAGTATTTT. This codes for CASSLLREGTDTQYF.

This clonotype has ten or more counts. The chain is built from TRBV12-3 or TRBV12-4 and TRBJ1-1; possibly TRBD1 for D (6 bases). The CDR3 is 13 amino acids. V dropped 3 bases and J dropped 6 bases, with 11 bases sitting between them. The DNA of the CDR3 is TGTGCCAGCAGTTTTAGGGGGGCTCCTGAAGCTTTCTTT. Translated: CASSFRGAPEAFF.

V gene TRBV20-1 combines with J gene TRBJ1-4; 8 nucleotides agree with TRBD1. The germline CDR1 and CDR2 sequences are DFQATT and SNEGSKA (reference sequence). V lost 6 bases and J lost 0; bases outside the gene matches: 6. CDR3 length: 15 residues. The CDR3 nucleotides are TGCAGTGCGACCCCCAGGGGGCCAACTAATGAAAAACTGTTTTTT. Translating it yields CSATPRGPTNEKLFF.

This clonotype occurred many times. The rearrangement uses TRBV7-2 and TRBJ2-7, with TRBD1 matching over 8 bases. Germline trimming cut 4 bases from V and 3 bases from J; bases unmatched to any gene: 5. Germline CDR1 SGHTA, CDR2 FQGNSA. There are 14 residues in the CDR3. The CDR3 protein is CASSSQGAVYEQYF. CDR3 sequence (DNA): TGTGCCAGCAGCTCGCAGGGGGCGGTCTACGAGCAGTACTTC. The complete variable domain, with remaining parts taken from reference TRBV7-2 and TRBJ2-7, reads GAGVSQSPSNKVTEKGKDVELRCDPISGHTALYWYRQSLGQGLEFLIYFQGNSAPDKSGLPSDRFSAERTGGSVSTLTIQRTQQEDSAVYLCASSSQGAVYEQYFGPGTRLTVT.

This clonotype was picked up a small number of times. The chain is built from TRBV7-9 and TRBJ2-3; tentative D call: TRBD2 (7 bases). Trimming pared 6 bases from V and 1 base from J, leaving 14 bases between. There are 15 residues in the CDR3. Germline loops: CDR1 SEHNR, CDR2 FQNEAQ (reference sequence). The chain's CDR3 is CASRFQGGGTDTQYF. CDR3 sequence (DNA): TGTGCCAGCAGGTTCCAAGGGGGGGGCACAGATACGCAGTATTTT.

This clonotype was seen at least ten times. This chain connects TRBV7-9 to TRBJ2-1, with 9 bases that match TRBD1. Germline V lookup: CDR1 SEHNR, CDR2 FQNEAQ (reference sequence). CDR3 length equals 16 residues. Germline trimming cut 5 bases from V and 9 bases from J; bases unmatched to any gene: 14. The chain's CDR3 is CASSQLSGQGECEQFF. DNA of the CDR3: TGTGCCAGCAGCCAGCTATCGGGACAGGGAGAGTGTGAGCAGTTCTTC.

In this sample, this clonotype turned up a few times. The rearrangement joins TRBV20-1 to TRBJ2-5; 9 bases line up with TRBD2. Germline V lookup: CDR1 DFQATT, CDR2 SNEGSKA (reference sequence). This CDR3 has 16 amino acids. Trimming took 6 bases from V and 9 from J; bases not matched to a gene: 20. CDR3 sequence (DNA): TGCAGTGCCCCCCCGCCTAGCGGGGTAGGTGGTGGGTCCCAGTACTTC. Translating gives CSAPPPSGVGGGSQYF.